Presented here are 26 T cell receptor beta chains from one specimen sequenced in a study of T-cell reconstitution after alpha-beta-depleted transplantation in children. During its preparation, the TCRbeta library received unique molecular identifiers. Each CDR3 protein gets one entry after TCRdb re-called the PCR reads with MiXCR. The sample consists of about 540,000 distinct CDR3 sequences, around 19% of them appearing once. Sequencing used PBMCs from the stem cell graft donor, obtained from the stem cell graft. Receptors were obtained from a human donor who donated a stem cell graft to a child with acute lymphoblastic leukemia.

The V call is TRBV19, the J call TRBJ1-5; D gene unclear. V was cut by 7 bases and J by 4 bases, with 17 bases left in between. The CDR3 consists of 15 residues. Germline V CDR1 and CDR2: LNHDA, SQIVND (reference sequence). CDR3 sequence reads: CASIPDGRRNQPQHF. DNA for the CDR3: TGTGCCAGTATCCCGGACGGACGGCGTAATCAGCCCCAGCATTTT.

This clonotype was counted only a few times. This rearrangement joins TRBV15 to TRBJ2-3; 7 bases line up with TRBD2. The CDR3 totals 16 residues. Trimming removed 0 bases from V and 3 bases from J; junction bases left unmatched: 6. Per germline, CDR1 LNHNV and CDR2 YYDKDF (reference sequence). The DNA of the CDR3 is TGTGCCACCAGCAGAGAGCTAGCGGACAATACAGATACGCAGTATTTT. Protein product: CATSRELADNTDTQYF.

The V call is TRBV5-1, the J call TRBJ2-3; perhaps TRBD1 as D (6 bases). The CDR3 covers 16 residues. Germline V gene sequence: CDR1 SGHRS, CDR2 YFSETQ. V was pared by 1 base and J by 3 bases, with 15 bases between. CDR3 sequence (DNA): TGCGCCAGCAGCTTGACCTCCGGGACAAAAACAGATACGCAGTATTTT. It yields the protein CASSLTSGTKTDTQYF.

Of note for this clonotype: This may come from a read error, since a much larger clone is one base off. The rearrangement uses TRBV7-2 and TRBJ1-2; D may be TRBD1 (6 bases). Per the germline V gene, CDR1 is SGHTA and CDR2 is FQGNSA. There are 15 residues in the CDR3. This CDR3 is CASSSGPGGLDGFTF. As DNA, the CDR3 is TGTGCCAGCAGCTCCGGGCCGGGGGGGCTTGATGGCTTCACCTTC.

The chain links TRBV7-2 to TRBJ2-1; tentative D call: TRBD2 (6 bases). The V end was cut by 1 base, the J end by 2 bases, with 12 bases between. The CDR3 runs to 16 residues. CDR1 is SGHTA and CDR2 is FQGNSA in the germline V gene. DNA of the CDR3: TGTGCCAGCAGCTTAGGGGTGGGCGGGGCCTACAATGAGCAGTTCTTC. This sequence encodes CASSLGVGGAYNEQFF. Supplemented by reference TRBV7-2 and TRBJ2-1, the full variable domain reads GAGVSQSPSNKVTEKGKDVELRCDPISGHTALYWYRQSLGQGLEFLIYFQGNSAPDKSGLPSDRFSAERTGGSVSTLTIQRTQQEDSAVYLCASSLGVGGAYNEQFFGPGTRLTVL.

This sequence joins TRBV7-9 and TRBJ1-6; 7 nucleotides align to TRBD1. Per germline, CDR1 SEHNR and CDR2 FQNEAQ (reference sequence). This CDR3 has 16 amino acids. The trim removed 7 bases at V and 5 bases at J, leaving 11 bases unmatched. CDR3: CASNRGRTSDNSPLHF. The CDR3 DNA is TGTGCCAGCAACAGGGGTAGGACCTCGGATAATTCACCCCTCCACTTT.

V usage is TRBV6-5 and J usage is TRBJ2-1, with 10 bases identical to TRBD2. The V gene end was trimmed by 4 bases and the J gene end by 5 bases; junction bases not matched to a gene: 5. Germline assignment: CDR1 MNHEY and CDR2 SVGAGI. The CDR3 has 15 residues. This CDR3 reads CASSSAGGGNNEQFF. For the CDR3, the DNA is TGTGCCAGCAGTTCAGCGGGAGGGGGTAACAATGAGCAGTTCTTC.

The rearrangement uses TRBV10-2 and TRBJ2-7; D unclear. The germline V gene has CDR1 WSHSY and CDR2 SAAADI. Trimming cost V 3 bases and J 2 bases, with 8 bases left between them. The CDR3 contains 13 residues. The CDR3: CASSDKAAYEQYF. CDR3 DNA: TGCGCCAGCAGTGATAAGGCGGCCTACGAGCAGTACTTC.

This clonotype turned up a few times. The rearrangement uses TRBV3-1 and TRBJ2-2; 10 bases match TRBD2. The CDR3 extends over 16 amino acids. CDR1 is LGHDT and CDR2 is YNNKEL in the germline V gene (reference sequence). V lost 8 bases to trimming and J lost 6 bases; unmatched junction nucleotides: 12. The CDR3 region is CASQYGTSVFAGELFF. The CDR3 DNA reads TGTGCCAGCCAGTACGGGACTAGCGTCTTCGCCGGGGAGCTGTTTTTT.

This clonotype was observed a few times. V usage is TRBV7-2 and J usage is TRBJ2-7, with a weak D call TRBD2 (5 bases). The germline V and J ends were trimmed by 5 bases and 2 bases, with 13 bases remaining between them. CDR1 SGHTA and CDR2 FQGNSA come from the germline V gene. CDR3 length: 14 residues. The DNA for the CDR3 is TGTGCCAGCAGCCCTCTAGCTAGTCCCTACGAGCAGTACTTC. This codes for CASSPLASPYEQYF.

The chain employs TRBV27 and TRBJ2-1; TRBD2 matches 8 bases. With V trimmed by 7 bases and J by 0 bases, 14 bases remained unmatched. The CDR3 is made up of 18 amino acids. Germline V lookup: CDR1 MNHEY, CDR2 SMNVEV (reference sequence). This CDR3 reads CASTISGRREYSYNEQFF. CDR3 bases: TGTGCCAGCACGATCAGCGGGAGAAGGGAATACTCCTACAATGAGCAGTTCTTC.

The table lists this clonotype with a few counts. CDR3 region: CASSLKSFSNQPQHF. In nucleotides, the CDR3 is TGTGCCAGCAGTTTGAAATCCTTCTCGAATCAGCCCCAGCATTTT. The chain joins TRBV12-3 or TRBV12-4 to TRBJ1-5; D remains unclear. Trimming left V 3 bases short and J 4 bases short, with 13 bases between. The length of the CDR3 is 15 residues.

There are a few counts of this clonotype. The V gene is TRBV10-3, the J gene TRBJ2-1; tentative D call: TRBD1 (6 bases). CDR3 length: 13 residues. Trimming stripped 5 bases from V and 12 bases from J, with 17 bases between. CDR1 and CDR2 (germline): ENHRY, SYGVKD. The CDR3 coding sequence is TGTGCCATCAGTACCTCCCCCCTAGGGGGGCAGTTCTTC. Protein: CAISTSPLGGQFF.

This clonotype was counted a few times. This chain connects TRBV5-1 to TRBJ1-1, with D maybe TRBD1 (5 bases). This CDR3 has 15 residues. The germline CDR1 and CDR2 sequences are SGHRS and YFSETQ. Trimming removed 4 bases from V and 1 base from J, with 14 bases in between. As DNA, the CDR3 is TGCGCCAGCAGCCTCGCGGGGGTAACGAACACTGAAGCTTTCTTT. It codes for CASSLAGVTNTEAFF. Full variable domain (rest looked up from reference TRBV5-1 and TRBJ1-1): KAGVTQTPRYLIKTRGQQVTLSCSPISGHRSVSWYQQTPGQGLQFLFEYFSETQRNKGNFPGRFSGRQFSNSRSEMNVSTLELGDSALYLCASSLAGVTNTEAFFGQGTRLTVV.

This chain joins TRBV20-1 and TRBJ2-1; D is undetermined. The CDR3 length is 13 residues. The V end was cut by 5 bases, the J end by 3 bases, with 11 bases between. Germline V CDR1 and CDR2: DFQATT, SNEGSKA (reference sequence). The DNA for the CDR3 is TGCAGTGCTCGCCGCCCGGACTACAATGAGCAGTTCTTC. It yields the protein CSARRPDYNEQFF.

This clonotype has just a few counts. In DNA form, the CDR3 reads TGTGCCAGCAGTTACACAGGGGTCTCAGTCATCGAGCAGTTCTTC. Translation gives CASSYTGVSVIEQFF. V and J are TRBV12-3 or TRBV12-4 and TRBJ2-1, with 7 bases lining up with TRBD1. The CDR3 sequence is 15 residues long. The V segment lost 4 bases and the J segment 10 bases; nucleotides outside the gene matches: 13.

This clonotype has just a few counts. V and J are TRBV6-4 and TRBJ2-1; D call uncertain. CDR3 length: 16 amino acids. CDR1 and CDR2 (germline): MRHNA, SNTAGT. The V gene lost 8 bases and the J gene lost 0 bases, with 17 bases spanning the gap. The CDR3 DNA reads TGTGCCAGCCTTGGCGTCCCCTCGGCCTCCTACAATGAGCAGTTCTTC. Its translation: CASLGVPSASYNEQFF.

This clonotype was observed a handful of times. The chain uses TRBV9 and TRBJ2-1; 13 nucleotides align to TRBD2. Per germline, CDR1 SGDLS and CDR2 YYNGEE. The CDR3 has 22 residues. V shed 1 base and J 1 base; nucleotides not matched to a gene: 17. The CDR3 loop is CASSVRMGSGLAGDRSYNEQFF. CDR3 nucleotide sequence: TGTGCCAGCAGCGTAAGGATGGGTTCAGGACTAGCGGGAGATAGGTCCTACAATGAGCAGTTCTTC.

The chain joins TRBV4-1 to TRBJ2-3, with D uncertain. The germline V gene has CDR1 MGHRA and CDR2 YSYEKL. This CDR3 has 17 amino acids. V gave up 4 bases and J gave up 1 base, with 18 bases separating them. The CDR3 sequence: CASSLRPRVLGTDTQYF. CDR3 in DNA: TGCGCCAGCAGCCTACGCCCCCGGGTACTGGGCACAGATACGCAGTATTTT.

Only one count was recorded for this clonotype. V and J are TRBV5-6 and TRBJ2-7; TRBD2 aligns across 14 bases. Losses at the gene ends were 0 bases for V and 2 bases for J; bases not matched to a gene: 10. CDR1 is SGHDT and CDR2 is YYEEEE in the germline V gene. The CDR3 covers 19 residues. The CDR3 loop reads CASSLGSGLAGGSTYEQYF. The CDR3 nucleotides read TGTGCCAGCAGCTTGGGCAGTGGACTAGCGGGAGGCTCGACCTACGAGCAGTACTTC. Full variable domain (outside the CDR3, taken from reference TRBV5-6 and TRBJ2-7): DAGVTQSPTHLIKTRGQQVTLRCSPKSGHDTVSWYQQALGQGPQFIFQYYEEEERQRGNFPDRFSGHQFPNYSSELNVNALLLGDSALYLCASSLGSGLAGGSTYEQYFGPGTRLTVT.

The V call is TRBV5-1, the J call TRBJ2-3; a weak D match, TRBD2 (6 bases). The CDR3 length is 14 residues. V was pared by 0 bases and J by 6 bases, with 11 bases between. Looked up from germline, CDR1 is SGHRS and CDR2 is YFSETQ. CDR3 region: CASSLGGTPDTQYF. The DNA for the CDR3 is TGCGCCAGCAGCTTGGGCGGGACGCCCGATACGCAGTATTTT.

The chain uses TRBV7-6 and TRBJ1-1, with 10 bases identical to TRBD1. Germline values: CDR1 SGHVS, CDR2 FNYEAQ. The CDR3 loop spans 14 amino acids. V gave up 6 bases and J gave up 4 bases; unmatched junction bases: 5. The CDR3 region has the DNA TGTGCCAGCAGTCCGGACAGGGGGGCCACTGAAGCTTTCTTT. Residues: CASSPDRGATEAFF.

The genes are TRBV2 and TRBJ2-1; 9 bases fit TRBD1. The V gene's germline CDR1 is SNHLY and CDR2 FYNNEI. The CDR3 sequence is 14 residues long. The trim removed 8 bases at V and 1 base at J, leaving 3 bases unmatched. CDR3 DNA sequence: TGTGCCAGCCACGGGACAGGGTCCTACAATGAGCAGTTCTTC. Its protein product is CASHGTGSYNEQFF. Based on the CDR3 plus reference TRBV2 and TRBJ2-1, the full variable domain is EPEVTQTPSHQVTQMGQEVILRCVPISNHLYFYWYRQILGQKVEFLVSFYNNEISEKSEIFDDQFSVERPDGSNFTLKIRSTKLEDSAMYFCASHGTGSYNEQFFGPGTRLTVL.

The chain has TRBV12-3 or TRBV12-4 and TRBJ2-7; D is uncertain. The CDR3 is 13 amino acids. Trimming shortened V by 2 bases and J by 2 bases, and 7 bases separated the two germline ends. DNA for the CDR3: TGTGCCAGCAGTTTACGCCTGACCTACGAGCAGTACTTC. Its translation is CASSLRLTYEQYF.

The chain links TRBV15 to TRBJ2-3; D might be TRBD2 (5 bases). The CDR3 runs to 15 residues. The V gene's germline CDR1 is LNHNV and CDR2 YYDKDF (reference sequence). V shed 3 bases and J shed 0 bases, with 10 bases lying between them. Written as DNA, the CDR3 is TGTGCCACCAGCAGTTCTAGCCGTAGCACAGATACGCAGTATTTT. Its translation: CATSSSSRSTDTQYF.

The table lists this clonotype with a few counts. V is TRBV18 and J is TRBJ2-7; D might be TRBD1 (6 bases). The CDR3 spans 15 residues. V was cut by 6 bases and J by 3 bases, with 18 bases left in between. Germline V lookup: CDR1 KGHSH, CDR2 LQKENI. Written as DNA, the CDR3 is TGTGCCAGCTCTCAACAGGGACCTCCTGACTACGAGCAGTACTTC. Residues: CASSQQGPPDYEQYF.